Listed here are 10 T cell receptor beta chains from one sample, sequenced in a study of response to subunit inactivated influenza vaccine. TCRdb re-called the RT-PCR reads through MiXCR, storing one row per CDR3 protein. The sample lists about 780,000 distinct CDR3 sequences, about 18% occurring once. The source material was PBMCs from blood, sampled 4 to 6 days after vaccination. These receptors all stem from a man aged 45-65 years who received an inactivated influenza vaccine.

J is TRBJ1-1 and V is TRBV20-1, with 7 bases fitting TRBD1. Losses at the gene ends were 5 bases for V and 1 base for J; bases not matched to a gene: 10. The germline V gene encodes CDR1 DFQATT and CDR2 SNEGSKA (reference sequence). The CDR3 covers 15 residues. Written as DNA, the CDR3 is TGCAGTGCTCCTCTCATGGGACAGCCGAACACTGAAGCTTTCTTT. Translation gives CSAPLMGQPNTEAFF.

V gene TRBV20-1 combines with J gene TRBJ2-3; TRBD2 is a possible D gene (6 bases). This CDR3 has 15 residues. Between the trimmed V and J ends, which lost 2 bases and 4 bases, there was a span of 16 bases. Germline CDR1 is DFQATT and CDR2 is SNEGSKA (reference sequence). CDR3 sequence: CSARFVGRVSDTQYF. CDR3 nucleotides: TGCAGTGCTAGATTTGTCGGGAGAGTCTCAGATACGCAGTATTTT.

This clonotype was recorded only once. The rearrangement joins TRBV12-3 or TRBV12-4 to TRBJ2-7, with D possibly called TRBD1 or TRBD2 (5 bases each). The CDR3 length is 15 residues. Trimming stripped 1 base from V and 2 bases from J, with 12 bases between. As DNA, the CDR3 is TGTGCCAGCAGTTTAGTGGCCCTGGGGGCCTACGAGCAGTACTTC. Translated: CASSLVALGAYEQYF.

CDR3 sequence: CASSLVRKPDTQYF. For the CDR3, the DNA is TGTGCCAGCAGCTTAGTTCGCAAACCAGATACGCAGTATTTT. V and J are TRBV7-8 and TRBJ2-3; no clear D. V gave up 1 base and J gave up 4 bases, with 9 bases separating them. The CDR3 is 14 residues long. Germline CDR1 reads SGHVS; CDR2 reads FQNEAQ.

At least ten counts were recorded for this clonotype. The J gene is TRBJ2-7, the V gene TRBV15; D might be TRBD1 (5 bases). The V end was cut by 0 bases, the J end by 4 bases, with 13 bases between. Looked up from germline, CDR1 is LNHNV and CDR2 is YYDKDF (reference sequence). The CDR3 loop spans 15 amino acids. CDR3 in DNA: TGTGCCACCAGCAGAGATCGCCAGGGCAAGTACGAGCAGTACTTC. This codes for CATSRDRQGKYEQYF.

This clonotype has a handful of counts. The chain couples TRBV7-2 to TRBJ2-1; 10 bases align to TRBD2. The germline V gene encodes CDR1 SGHTA and CDR2 FQGNSA. V dropped 3 bases and J dropped 5; count of bases not matched to a gene: 7. The CDR3 runs 16 residues. DNA for the CDR3: TGTGCCAGCAGCTTGGCAGGAGCGGGAGGGAACAATGAGCAGTTCTTC. Protein product: CASSLAGAGGNNEQFF.

V gene TRBV20-1 combines with J gene TRBJ2-1, with 9 positions matching TRBD2. J lost 7 bases, V lost 6 bases, and 10 bases had no gene match. Germline V gives CDR1 DFQATT, CDR2 SNEGSKA (reference sequence). This CDR3 has 14 amino acids. This CDR3 reads CSALGLAYINEQFF. The DNA for the CDR3 is TGCAGTGCGTTAGGACTAGCGTATATAAATGAGCAGTTCTTC.

This clonotype was found a few times. V is TRBV12-3 or TRBV12-4 and J is TRBJ1-1; 7 positions match TRBD1. This CDR3 has 15 amino acids. V shed 5 bases and J 1 base; nucleotides not matched to a gene: 7. The CDR3 is CASSPPGQTNTEAFF. In DNA, the CDR3 is TGTGCCAGCAGTCCCCCGGGACAGACGAACACTGAAGCTTTCTTT.

CDR3 region: CALELAGGYEQYF. The DNA of the CDR3 is TGTGCCCTGGAACTAGCGGGGGGTTACGAGCAGTACTTC. The chain links TRBV30 to TRBJ2-7; 12 bases match TRBD2. The CDR3 length is 13 residues. Germline V gives CDR1 GTSNPN, CDR2 SVGIG (reference sequence). V lost 8 bases, J lost 4 bases, and 6 bases stayed unmatched.

This rearrangement joins TRBV6-2 or TRBV6-3 to TRBJ2-2; D remains unclear. This CDR3 spans 15 amino acids. V was shortened by 8 bases and J by 1 base, with 14 bases between the two germline ends. The V gene's germline CDR1 is MNHEY and CDR2 SVGEGT. CDR3 sequence: CASGSEARNTGELFF. The CDR3 DNA sequence: TGTGCCAGCGGATCCGAGGCTAGGAACACCGGGGAGCTGTTTTTT.